These T cell receptor beta chains were read from a single sample in a study of blood T cell repertoires in COVID-19. Profiled with immunoSEQ multiplex PCR; TCRdb holds only in-frame clones, not every one. The repertoire holds 360,000 or so clones, approximately 89% seen once, with 1.5% to 2% in the top ten. Material: PBMCs or T cells enriched from blood (not recorded which). These receptors were collected from a young woman who had recovered from COVID-19. Both conserved end residues are part of each CDR3. Each record gives: J gene, D gene, clone size, V gene, CDR3 DNA, CDR3 protein. A D gene is named only where the DNA matches it firmly. Clone size, where shown, is once, few, many, or a class for clones that have expanded.

>TRBJ1-5|TRBD1|-|TRBV28
TGTGCCAGCAGTTTATCCGACAGGGTTGGTCTTACTAAGAGGCCCCAGCATTTT
CASSLSDRVGLTKRPQHF
>TRBJ1-2|TRBD1|few|TRBV28
TGTGCCAGCAGCGGGACAGTAGCTAACTATGGCTACACCTTC
CASSGTVANYGYTF
>TRBJ1-1|-|once|TRBV4-3
TGCGCCAGCAGCCAAAGGGGGGGCACTGAAGCTTTCTTT
CASSQRGGTEAFF
>TRBJ1-1|-|-|TRBV30
TGTGCCTGGAATTATGCAGGGAACACTGAAGCTTTCTTT
CAWNYAGNTEAFF
>TRBJ1-2|-|few|TRBV28
TGTGCCAGCAGTTTGGGGAGGGGCTATGGCTACACCTTC
CASSLGRGYGYTF
>TRBJ2-5|TRBD1|-|TRBV3-1/TRBV3-2
TGTGCCAGCAGCCTCAGGGGACAGGGGCGCCAAGAGACCCAGTACTTC
CASSLRGQGRQETQYF
>TRBJ1-4|-|-|TRBV15
TGTGCCACCAGCAGAGGGAGCACCGGCGAACAAAAACTGTTTTTT
CATSRGSTGEQKLFF
>TRBJ1-1|-|once|TRBV27
TGTGCCAGCACACCAGGGACGGGGGGGTTTGAAGCTTTCTTT
CASTPGTGGFEAFF
>TRBJ1-2|-|-|TRBV19
TGTGCCAGTAGTATAACTACACGGTATCGTATGTATGGCTACACCTTC
CASSITTRYRMYGYTF
>TRBJ2-2|-|-|TRBV7-9
TGTGCCAGCAGTTCCGGGACTCCGCGAAGCACCGGGGAGCTGTTTTTT
CASSSGTPRSTGELFF
>TRBJ1-1|-|-|TRBV27
TGTGCCAGCAGTTACGGGGTCGGGAACACTGAAGCTTTCTTT
CASSYGVGNTEAFF
>TRBJ2-4|TRBD2|-|TRBV19
TGTGCCAGTAGTATATGGACTAGCGGGAGAAACATTCAGTACTTC
CASSIWTSGRNIQYF
>TRBJ2-7|-|-|TRBV6-2/TRBV6-3
TGTGCCAGCAGTTACGACCCCCAGGCCTACGAGCAGTACTTC
CASSYDPQAYEQYF
>TRBJ1-2|TRBD1|-|TRBV5-1
TGCGCCAGCAGCTTGGCCGGGACAGGGAGGGGTAACTATGGCTACACCTTC
CASSLAGTGRGNYGYTF
>TRBJ1-2|-|-|TRBV28
TGTGCCAGCAGTTCGCACCAGGGGAGACCTTCTGATGGCTACACCTTC
CASSSHQGRPSDGYTF
>TRBJ1-1|-|-|TRBV10-3
TGTGCCATCAGTGAGTCGCCTCCGACAGTGAACACTGAAGCTTTCTTT
CAISESPPTVNTEAFF
>TRBJ2-7|-|-|TRBV4-1
TGCGCCAGCAGCCAAGACCCACCCGGGATATCCTACGAGCAGTACTTC
CASSQDPPGISYEQYF
>TRBJ2-1|TRBD2|-|TRBV5-1
TGCGCCAGCAGAGGAATCCAGACTAGCGGGACAAACAATGAGCAGTTCTTC
CASRGIQTSGTNNEQFF
>TRBJ2-1|-|once|TRBV9
TGTGCCAGCAGCGTATTGGACTCGCCTGGAGAGCAGTTCTTC
CASSVLDSPGEQFF
>TRBJ2-2|-|-|TRBV18
TGTGCCAGCTCACCATCCGAGACGAACACCGGGGAGCTGTTTTTT
CASSPSETNTGELFF
>TRBJ2-7|TRBD1|-|TRBV2
TGTGCCAGCAGCCGGGACAGGGTCTCCTACGAGCAGTACTTC
CASSRDRVSYEQYF
>TRBJ2-3|TRBD1|-|TRBV28
TGTGCCAGCAGTTTGGGGACAGGTAGCACAGATACGCAGTATTTT
CASSLGTGSTDTQYF
>TRBJ1-2|-|-|TRBV5-1
TGCGCCAGCAGGTTCAACCGGGACTGGTCACGGGATGGCTACACCTTC
CASRFNRDWSRDGYTF
>TRBJ2-2|-|once|TRBV30
TGTGCCTTGGACTACTCCATGCGGACCGGGGAGCTGTTTTTT
CALDYSMRTGELFF
>TRBJ2-7|TRBD1|-|TRBV18
TGTGCCAGCTCACGTGCCGGGACAGGGGGGTTCTACGAGCAGTACTTC
CASSRAGTGGFYEQYF
>TRBJ1-6|TRBD1|-|TRBV6-6
TGTGCCAGCAGCCGACAGGGTCAGACAGGTTCCTATAATTCACCCCTCCACTTT
CASSRQGQTGSYNSPLHF
>TRBJ2-3|-|-|TRBV5-1
TGCGCCAGCAGCTTAGAAAATTCGAGGACAGATACGCAGTATTTT
CASSLENSRTDTQYF
>TRBJ1-5|-|-|TRBV19
TGTGCCAGTACTCCATCCGGAGGGAACAATCAGCCCCAGCATTTT
CASTPSGGNNQPQHF
>TRBJ2-1|TRBD2|-|TRBV30
TGTGCCTGGAGGGGTTGGCGGGGGTCCTACAATGAGCAGTTCTTC
CAWRGWRGSYNEQFF
>TRBJ1-1|-|-|TRBV6-5
TGTGCCAGCAGGCCCCACGGGGAGAACACTGAAGCTTTCTTT
CASRPHGENTEAFF
>TRBJ1-2|TRBD1|-|TRBV10-3
TGTGCCATCACCTCGGGACAGGGCAACTATGGCTACACCTTC
CAITSGQGNYGYTF
>TRBJ2-5|-|-|TRBV15
TGTGCCACCGCCGACCCAGGGAAGGGCTACCGAGAGACCCAGTACTTC
CATADPGKGYRETQYF
>TRBJ2-2|TRBD1|-|TRBV7-9
TGTGCCAGCAGCCATCGAACAGGGGTTATCTCCGGGGAGCTGTTTTTT
CASSHRTGVISGELFF
>TRBJ1-1|-|-|TRBV20-1
TGCAGTGCTGCGGGCACTGAAGCTTTCTTT
CSAAGTEAFF
>TRBJ2-7|-|few|TRBV9
TGTGCCAGCACCAGATCGGGGGATCTCTCCTACGAGCAGTACTTC
CASTRSGDLSYEQYF
>TRBJ1-1|-|once|TRBV30
TGTGCCTGGGAGGGGGAAAATATGAACACTGAAGCTTTCTTT
CAWEGENMNTEAFF
>TRBJ2-1|TRBD2|once|TRBV10-3
TGTGCCATCAGTGAGCAGGCTAGCGGGACCTACAATGAGCAGTTCTTC
CAISEQASGTYNEQFF
>TRBJ1-6|-|-|TRBV6-5
TGTGCCAGCAGTTACTTGGGAGGGGGTAATTCACCCCTCCACTTT
CASSYLGGGNSPLHF
>TRBJ1-2|TRBD1|-|TRBV3-1/TRBV3-2
TGTGCCAGCAGCCAAGGCCCCACCGCCGGGACAGACTATGGCTACACCTTC
CASSQGPTAGTDYGYTF
>TRBJ2-1|TRBD2|-|TRBV27
TGTGCCAGCAGTTTAGCTGGCGGGGGGCTCAATGAACAGTTCTTC
CASSLAGGGLNEQFF
>TRBJ2-3|TRBD1|-|TRBV24-1
TGTGCCACCAGTGATGCGGACAGGGCGGGCACAGATACGCAGTATTTT
CATSDADRAGTDTQYF
>TRBJ2-1|-|-|TRBV7-9
TGTGCCAGCAGCTTAGACTCCGGGAGATACAATGAGCAGTTCTTC
CASSLDSGRYNEQFF
>TRBJ1-5|-|-|TRBV5-8
TGTGCCAGCAGCCCCGGGACAAAAAGCAATCAGCCCCAGCATTTT
CASSPGTKSNQPQHF
>TRBJ1-3|TRBD1|-|TRBV6-5
TGTGCCAGCAGCCAGGGGACAGGGCTAAACACCATATATTTT
CASSQGTGLNTIYF
>TRBJ2-7|-|-|TRBV20-1
TGCAGTGCTAGTCACGGTATGCCCTACGAGCAGTACTTC
CSASHGMPYEQYF
>TRBJ1-1|-|-|TRBV7-9
TGTGCCAGCAGCTTCACAGGGACCACTGAAGCTTTCTTT
CASSFTGTTEAFF
>TRBJ2-2|-|-|TRBV7-3
TGTGCCAGCAGCGACTCCCTAGCCGGGGAGCTGTTTTTT
CASSDSLAGELFF
>TRBJ2-1|TRBD1|-|TRBV28
TGTGCCAGCAGACCCGACAGGGGATGGGGGTACAATGAGCAGTTCTTC
CASRPDRGWGYNEQFF
>TRBJ2-5|-|once|TRBV6-2/TRBV6-3
TGTGCCAGCAGTTTGGAGGAAGAGACCCAGTACTTC
CASSLEEETQYF
>TRBJ1-6|TRBD1|-|TRBV7-3
TGTGCCAGCAGCTCCGGGACAGGTAGTAATTCACCCCTCCACTTT
CASSSGTGSNSPLHF
>TRBJ1-4|-|-|TRBV6-5
TGTGCCAGCAGCAAAAACAGGGAAAAACTGTTTTTT
CASSKNREKLFF
>TRBJ2-7|-|few|TRBV19
TGTGCCAGTAGTATCCGGTTGGGGGCTTACGAGCAGTACTTC
CASSIRLGAYEQYF
>TRBJ2-3|TRBD2|-|TRBV28
TGTGCCAGCAGAGGGAGCGGGAGGGCCCTATATACGCAGTATTTT
CASRGSGRALYTQYF
>TRBJ1-2|-|-|TRBV9
TGTGCCAGCAGCCCCCGGACAGCCCATAACTATGGCTACACCTTC
CASSPRTAHNYGYTF
>TRBJ2-5|-|once|TRBV7-8
TGTGCCAGCAGCACCACAGGTGTTGAGACCCAGTACTTC
CASSTTGVETQYF
>TRBJ2-7|-|few|TRBV28
TGTGCCAGCAGTGGCACAGGATCCGGCCTCTACGAGCAGTACTTC
CASSGTGSGLYEQYF
>TRBJ1-2|TRBD1|-|TRBV19
TGTGCCAGTAGTCGACAGGGGATTGGTGGCTACACCTTC
CASSRQGIGGYTF
>TRBJ1-5|-|-|TRBV3-1/TRBV3-2
TGTGCCAGCAGCCAAGACCCCACCTCAGGGATGCATCAGCCCCAGCATTTT
CASSQDPTSGMHQPQHF
>TRBJ2-1|TRBD1|-|TRBV5-4
TGTGCCAGCAGCTTGGGAGGGACAGCCTCCTACAATGAGCAGTTCTTC
CASSLGGTASYNEQFF